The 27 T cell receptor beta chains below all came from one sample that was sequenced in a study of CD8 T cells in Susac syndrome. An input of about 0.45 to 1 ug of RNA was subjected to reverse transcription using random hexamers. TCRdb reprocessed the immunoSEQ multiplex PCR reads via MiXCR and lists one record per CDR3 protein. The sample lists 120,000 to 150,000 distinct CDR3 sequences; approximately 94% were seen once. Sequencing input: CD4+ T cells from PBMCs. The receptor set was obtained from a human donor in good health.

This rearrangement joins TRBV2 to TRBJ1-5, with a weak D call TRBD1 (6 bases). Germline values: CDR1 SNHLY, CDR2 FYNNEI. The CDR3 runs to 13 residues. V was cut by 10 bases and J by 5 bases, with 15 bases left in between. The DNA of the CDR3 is TGTGCCACCCAGCCAGGGGCCCATCAGCCCCAGCATTTT. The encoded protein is CATQPGAHQPQHF.

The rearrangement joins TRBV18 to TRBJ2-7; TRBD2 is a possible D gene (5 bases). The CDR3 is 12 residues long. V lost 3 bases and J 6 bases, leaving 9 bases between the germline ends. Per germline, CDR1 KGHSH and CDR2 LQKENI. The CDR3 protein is CASSPTGIEQYF. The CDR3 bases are TGTGCCAGCTCACCTACCGGGATCGAGCAGTACTTC.

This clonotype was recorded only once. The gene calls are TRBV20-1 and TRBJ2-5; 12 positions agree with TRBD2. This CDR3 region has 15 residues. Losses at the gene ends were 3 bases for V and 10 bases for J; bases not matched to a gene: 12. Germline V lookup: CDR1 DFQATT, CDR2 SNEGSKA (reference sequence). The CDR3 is CSASPGTSGPGDQYF. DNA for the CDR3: TGCAGTGCTAGCCCCGGGACTAGCGGGCCCGGGGACCAGTACTTC.

The CDR3 is CSARAPSGSGRNYNEQFF. The CDR3 DNA reads as TGCAGTGCTAGAGCTCCTAGCGGGAGTGGTAGAAATTACAATGAGCAGTTCTTC. The chain links TRBV20-1 to TRBJ2-1; TRBD2 agrees at 10 bases. The CDR3 is made up of 18 amino acids. V shed 1 base and J 4 bases; nucleotides not matched to a gene: 13. CDR1 and CDR2 from the germline V gene are DFQATT and SNEGSKA (reference sequence).

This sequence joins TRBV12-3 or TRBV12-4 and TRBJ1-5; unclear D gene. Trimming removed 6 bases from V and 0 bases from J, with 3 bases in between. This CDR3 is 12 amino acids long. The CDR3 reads CASRYSNQPQHF. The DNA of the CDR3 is TGTGCCAGCAGGTATAGCAATCAGCCCCAGCATTTT.

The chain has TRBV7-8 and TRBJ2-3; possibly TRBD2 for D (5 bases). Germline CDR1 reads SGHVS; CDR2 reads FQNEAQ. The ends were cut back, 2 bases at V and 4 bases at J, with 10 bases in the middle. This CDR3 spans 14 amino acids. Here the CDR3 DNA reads TGTGCCAGCAGCTTAAGGACTGGGTCAGATACGCAGTATTTT. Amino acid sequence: CASSLRTGSDTQYF.

This CDR3 reads CASSPRGLAGKGAQYF. CDR3 DNA sequence: TGTGCCAGCAGCCCCCGAGGGCTAGCGGGGAAGGGGGCCCAGTACTTC. The chain is built from TRBV7-2 and TRBJ2-5; 9 positions match TRBD2. CDR1 and CDR2 (germline): SGHTA, FQGNSA. V dropped 5 bases and J dropped 9; count of bases not matched to a gene: 16. CDR3 size: 16 residues.

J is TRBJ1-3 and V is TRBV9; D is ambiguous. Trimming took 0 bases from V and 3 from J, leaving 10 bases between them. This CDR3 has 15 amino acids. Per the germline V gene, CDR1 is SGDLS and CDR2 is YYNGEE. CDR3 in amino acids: CASSVGGFDGNTIYF. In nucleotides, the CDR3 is TGTGCCAGCAGCGTAGGCGGGTTCGATGGAAACACCATATATTTT.

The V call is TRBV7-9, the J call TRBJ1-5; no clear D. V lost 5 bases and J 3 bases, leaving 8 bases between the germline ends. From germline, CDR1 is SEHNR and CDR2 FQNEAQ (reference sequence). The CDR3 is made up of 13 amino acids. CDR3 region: CASSVGFNQPQHF. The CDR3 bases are TGTGCCAGCAGCGTGGGGTTCAATCAGCCCCAGCATTTT.

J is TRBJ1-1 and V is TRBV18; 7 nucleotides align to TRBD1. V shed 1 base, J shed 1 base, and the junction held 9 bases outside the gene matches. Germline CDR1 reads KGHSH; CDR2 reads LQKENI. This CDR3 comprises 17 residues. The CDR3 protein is CASSPRVRRGPNTEAFF. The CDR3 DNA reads TGTGCCAGCTCACCACGGGTGAGAAGGGGGCCGAACACTGAAGCTTTCTTT. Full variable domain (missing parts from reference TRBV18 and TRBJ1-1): NAGVMQNPRHLVRRRGQEARLRCSPMKGHSHVYWYRQLPEEGLKFMVYLQKENIIDESGMPKERFSAEFPKEGPSILRIQQVVRGDSAAYFCASSPRVRRGPNTEAFFGQGTRLTVV.

The CDR3 sequence: CAWSVYTGRYGYTF. Written as DNA, the CDR3 is TGTGCCTGGAGTGTTTACACGGGGCGGTATGGCTACACCTTC. V usage is TRBV30 and J usage is TRBJ1-2, with a weak D call TRBD1 (5 bases). V was cut by 0 bases and J by 5 bases, with 13 bases left in between. The CDR3 is 14 amino acids. Germline loops: CDR1 GTSNPN, CDR2 SVGIG (reference sequence).

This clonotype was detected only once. CDR3 region: CASSPSPGQDSSYEQYF. The CDR3 bases are TGTGCCAGCAGTCCCAGCCCGGGACAGGACAGCTCCTACGAGCAGTACTTC. The V gene is TRBV28, the J gene TRBJ2-7; the match to TRBD1 covers 8 bases. The V gene end was trimmed by 5 bases and the J gene end by 0 bases; junction bases not matched to a gene: 12. The CDR3 loop spans 17 amino acids. The germline V gene encodes CDR1 MDHEN and CDR2 SYDVKM.

CDR3 protein: CATSDSTSGRTDTQYF. CDR3 sequence (DNA): TGTGCCACCAGTGATTCAACTAGCGGGAGGACAGATACGCAGTATTTT. J is TRBJ2-3 and V is TRBV24-1; 12 bases match TRBD2. The length of the CDR3 is 16 residues. Germline loops: CDR1 KGHDR, CDR2 SFDVKD. The V segment lost 2 bases and the J segment 3 bases; nucleotides outside the gene matches: 2.

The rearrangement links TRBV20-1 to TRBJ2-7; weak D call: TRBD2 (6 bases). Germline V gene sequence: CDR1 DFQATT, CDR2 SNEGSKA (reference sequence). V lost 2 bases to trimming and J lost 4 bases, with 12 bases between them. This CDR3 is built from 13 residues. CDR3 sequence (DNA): TGCAGTGCTAGACCGGGACTGGGATACGAGCAGTACTTC. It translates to CSARPGLGYEQYF.

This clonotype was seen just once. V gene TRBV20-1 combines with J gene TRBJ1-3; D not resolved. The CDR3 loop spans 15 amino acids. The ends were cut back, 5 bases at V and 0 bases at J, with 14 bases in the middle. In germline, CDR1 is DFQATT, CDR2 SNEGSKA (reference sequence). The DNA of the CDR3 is TGCAGTGCTCGACAAGGGCTGATCTCTGGAAACACCATATATTTT. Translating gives CSARQGLISGNTIYF.

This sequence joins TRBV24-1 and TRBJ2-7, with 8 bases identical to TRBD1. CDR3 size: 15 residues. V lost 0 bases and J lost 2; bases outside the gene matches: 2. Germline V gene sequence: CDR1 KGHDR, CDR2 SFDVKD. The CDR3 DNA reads TGTGCCACCAGTGATTTGTGGACAGGGCCCTACGAGCAGTACTTC. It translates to CATSDLWTGPYEQYF.

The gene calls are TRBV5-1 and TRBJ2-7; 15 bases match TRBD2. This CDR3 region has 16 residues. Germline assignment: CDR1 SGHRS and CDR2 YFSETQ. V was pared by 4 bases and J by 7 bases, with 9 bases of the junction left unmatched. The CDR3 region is CASSHRTSGRANEQYF. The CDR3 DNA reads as TGCGCCAGCAGCCATCGGACTAGCGGGAGGGCCAATGAGCAGTACTTC.

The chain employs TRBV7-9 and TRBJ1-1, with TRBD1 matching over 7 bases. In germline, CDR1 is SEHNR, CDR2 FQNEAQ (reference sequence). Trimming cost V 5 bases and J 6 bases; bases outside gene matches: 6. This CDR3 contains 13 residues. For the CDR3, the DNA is TGTGCCAGCAGCCCAGCAGGGGGATCTGAAGCTTTCTTT. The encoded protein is CASSPAGGSEAFF.

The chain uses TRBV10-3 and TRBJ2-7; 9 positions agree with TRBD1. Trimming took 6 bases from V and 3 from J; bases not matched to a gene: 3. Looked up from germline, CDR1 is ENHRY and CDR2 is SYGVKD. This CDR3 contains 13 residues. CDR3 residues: CAIRGTGSYEQYF. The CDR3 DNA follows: TGTGCCATCAGAGGGACAGGGAGCTACGAGCAGTACTTC.

CDR3 in DNA: TGTGCCAGCAGTGAGGACAGGAAATTTGGCTACACCTTC. Amino acid sequence: CASSEDRKFGYTF. The chain recombines TRBV2 with TRBJ1-2; 7 bases agree with TRBD1. Germline V gene data show CDR1 as SNHLY and CDR2 as FYNNEI. J was trimmed by 7 bases and V by 3 bases; bases with no gene match: 5. The CDR3 runs 13 residues.

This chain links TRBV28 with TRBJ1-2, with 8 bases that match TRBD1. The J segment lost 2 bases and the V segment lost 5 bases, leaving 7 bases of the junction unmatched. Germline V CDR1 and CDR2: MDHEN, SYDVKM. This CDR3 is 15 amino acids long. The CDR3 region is CASSIGTGGNYGYTF. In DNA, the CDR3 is TGTGCCAGCAGTATCGGGACAGGAGGCAACTATGGCTACACCTTC.

The CDR3 DNA sequence: TGCAGTGCAGAGGGACGCGCGGTGGGCACAGATACGCAGTATTTT. This encodes CSAEGRAVGTDTQYF. This chain uses TRBV20-1 with TRBJ2-3; perhaps D is TRBD1 or TRBD2 (5 bases each). Deletions cut 6 bases from V and 1 base from J, with 17 bases between. CDR3 size: 15 residues. Germline CDR1 is DFQATT and CDR2 is SNEGSKA (reference sequence).

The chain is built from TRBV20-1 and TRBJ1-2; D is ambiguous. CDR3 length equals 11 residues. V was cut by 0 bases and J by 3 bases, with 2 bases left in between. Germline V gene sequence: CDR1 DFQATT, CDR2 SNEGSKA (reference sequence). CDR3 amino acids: CSAREDYGYTF. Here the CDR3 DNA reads TGCAGTGCTAGAGAAGACTATGGCTACACCTTC.

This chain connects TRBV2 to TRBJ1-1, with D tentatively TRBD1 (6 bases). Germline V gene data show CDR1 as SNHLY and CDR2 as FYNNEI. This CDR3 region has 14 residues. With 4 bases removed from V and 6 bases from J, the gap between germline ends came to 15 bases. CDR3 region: CASSARRGNAEAFF. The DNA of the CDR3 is TGTGCCAGCAGTGCCCGCAGGGGAAACGCTGAAGCTTTCTTT.

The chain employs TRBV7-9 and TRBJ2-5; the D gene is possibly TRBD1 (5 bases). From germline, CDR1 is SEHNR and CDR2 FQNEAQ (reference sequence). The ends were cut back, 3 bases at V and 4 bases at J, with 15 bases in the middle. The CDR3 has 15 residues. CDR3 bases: TGTGCCAGCAGCTTTGGCAGGGCGCTCCTAGAGACCCAGTACTTC. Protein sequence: CASSFGRALLETQYF.

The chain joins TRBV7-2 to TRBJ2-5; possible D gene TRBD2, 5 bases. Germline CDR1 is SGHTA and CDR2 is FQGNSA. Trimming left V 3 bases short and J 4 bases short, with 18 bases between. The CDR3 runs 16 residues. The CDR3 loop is CASSFAGPSGRETQYF. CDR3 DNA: TGTGCCAGCAGCTTCGCAGGCCCCTCGGGGAGAGAGACCCAGTACTTC.

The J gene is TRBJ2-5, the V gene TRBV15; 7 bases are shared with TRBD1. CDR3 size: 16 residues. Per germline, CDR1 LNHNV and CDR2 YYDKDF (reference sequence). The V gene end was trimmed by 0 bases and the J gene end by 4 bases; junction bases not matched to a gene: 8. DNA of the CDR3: TGTGCCACCAGCAGAGACCCCACAGGGGTGGGAGAGACCCAGTACTTC. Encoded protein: CATSRDPTGVGETQYF. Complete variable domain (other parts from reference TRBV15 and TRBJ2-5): DAMVIQNPRYQVTQFGKPVTLSCSQTLNHNVMYWYQQKSSQAPKLLFHYYDKDFNNEADTPDNFQSRRPNTSFCFLDIRSPGLGDTAMYLCATSRDPTGVGETQYFGPGTRLLVL.